This TCR beta chain was recorded in a study of OX40 agonist ivuxolimab in advanced cancers. Study information: Prior therapy, whether anti-PD-1, anti-PD-L1 or anti-CTLA-4, was allowed, and less than 45% had some. Overall study results and limits: Both CD4+ and CD8+ T cell populations in blood had undergone clonal expansion by week 6 at 0.1 to 3.0 mg/kg.

Repertoires were generated with immunoSEQ multiplex PCR, while TCRdb's copy carries only in-frame clones and drops some. Here the sample spans approximately 80,000 clones, roughly nine tenths being singletons. On this clone itself: Its antigen is unknown.

This CDR3 region has 14 residues. Deletions cut 5 bases from V and 9 bases from J, with 17 bases between. Per the germline V gene, CDR1 is LNHDA and CDR2 is SQIVND (reference sequence). The material was CD4+ or CD8+ T cells sorted from blood, obtained in a trial of the OX40 agonist ivuxolimab. The chain uses TRBV19 and TRBJ1-5; D possibly corresponds to TRBD1 (6 bases). This receptor was identified in an adult with an advanced solid tumor such as melanoma, head and neck, liver or kidney cancer. The CDR3 spells CASSLDSREWPQHF. Written as DNA, the CDR3 is TGTGCCAGTAGTTTGGACAGTCGAGAGTGGCCCCAGCATTTT.